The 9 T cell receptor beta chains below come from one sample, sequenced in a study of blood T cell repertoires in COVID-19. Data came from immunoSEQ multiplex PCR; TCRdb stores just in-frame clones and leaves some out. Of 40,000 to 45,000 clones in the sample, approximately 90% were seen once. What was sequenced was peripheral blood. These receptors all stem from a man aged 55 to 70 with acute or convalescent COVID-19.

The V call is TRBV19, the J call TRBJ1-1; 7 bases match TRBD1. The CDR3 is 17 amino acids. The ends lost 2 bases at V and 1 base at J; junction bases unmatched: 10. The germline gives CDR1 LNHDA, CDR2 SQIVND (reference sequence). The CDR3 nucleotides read TGTGCCAGTAGTATAAGGCTACACAGGGGCACGAACACTGAAGCTTTCTTT. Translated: CASSIRLHRGTNTEAFF.

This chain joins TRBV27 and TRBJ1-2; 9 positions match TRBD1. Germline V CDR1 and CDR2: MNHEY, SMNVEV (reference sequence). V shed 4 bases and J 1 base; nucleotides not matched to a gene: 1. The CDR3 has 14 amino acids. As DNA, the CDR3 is TGTGCCAGCAGTTCGGGACAGGGTAACTATGGCTACACCTTC. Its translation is CASSSGQGNYGYTF.

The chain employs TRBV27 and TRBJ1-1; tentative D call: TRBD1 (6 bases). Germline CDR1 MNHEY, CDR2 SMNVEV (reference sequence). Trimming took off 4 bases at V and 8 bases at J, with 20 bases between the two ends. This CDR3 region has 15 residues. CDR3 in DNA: TGTGCCAGCAGTTACAGGGTTACGGGCCCCAAGGAAGCTTTCTTT. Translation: CASSYRVTGPKEAFF.

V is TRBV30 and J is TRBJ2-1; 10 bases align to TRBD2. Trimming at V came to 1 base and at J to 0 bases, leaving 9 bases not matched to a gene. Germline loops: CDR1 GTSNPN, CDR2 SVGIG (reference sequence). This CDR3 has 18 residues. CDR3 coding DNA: TGTGCCTGGAGTGGGCTAGCGGGGGCCGCGAGCTCCTACAATGAGCAGTTCTTC. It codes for CAWSGLAGAASSYNEQFF.

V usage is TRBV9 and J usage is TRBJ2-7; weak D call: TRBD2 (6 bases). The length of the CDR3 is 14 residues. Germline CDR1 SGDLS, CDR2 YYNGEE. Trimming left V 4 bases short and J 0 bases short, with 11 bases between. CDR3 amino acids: CASSPGASSYEQYF. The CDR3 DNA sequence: TGTGCCAGCAGCCCGGGAGCAAGCTCCTACGAGCAGTACTTC.

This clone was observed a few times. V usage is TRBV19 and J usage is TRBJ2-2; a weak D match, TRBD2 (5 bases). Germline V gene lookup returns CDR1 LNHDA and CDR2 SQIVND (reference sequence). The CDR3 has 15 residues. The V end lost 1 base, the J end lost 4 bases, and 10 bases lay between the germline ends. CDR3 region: CASSIGAGGTGELFF. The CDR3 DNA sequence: TGTGCCAGTAGTATAGGTGCGGGCGGCACCGGGGAGCTGTTTTTT.

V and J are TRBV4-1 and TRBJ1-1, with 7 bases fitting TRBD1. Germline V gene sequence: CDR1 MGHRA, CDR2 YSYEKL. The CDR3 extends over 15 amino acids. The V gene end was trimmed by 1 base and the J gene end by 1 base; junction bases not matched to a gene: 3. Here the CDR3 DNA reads TGCGCCAGCAGCCAAGTGGGACAGCCGAACACTGAAGCTTTCTTT. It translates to CASSQVGQPNTEAFF.

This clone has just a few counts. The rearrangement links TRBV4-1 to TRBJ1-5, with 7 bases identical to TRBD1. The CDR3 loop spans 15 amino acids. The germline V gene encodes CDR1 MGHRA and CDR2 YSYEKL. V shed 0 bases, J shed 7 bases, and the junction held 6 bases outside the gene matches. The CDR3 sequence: CASSQDLQGRQPQHF. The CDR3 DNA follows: TGCGCCAGCAGCCAAGACCTACAGGGGAGACAGCCCCAGCATTTT.

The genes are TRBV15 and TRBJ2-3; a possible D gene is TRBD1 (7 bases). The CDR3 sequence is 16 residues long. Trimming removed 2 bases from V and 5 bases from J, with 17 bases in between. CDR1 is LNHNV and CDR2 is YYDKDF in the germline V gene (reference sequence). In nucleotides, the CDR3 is TGTGCCACCAGCAGAAGGAGGGGGCTTAAACAAGATACGCAGTATTTT. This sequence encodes CATSRRRGLKQDTQYF.